This TCR beta chain derives from a study of siplizumab effects on memory and regulatory T cells. General observations from the study: Naive T cells were seemingly more diverse than memory cells, and major contributions to the alloresponse seemed to be made by them.

Profiling relied on immunoSEQ multiplex PCR, and the TCRdb table lists in-frame clones only, not all of them. The table lists around 68,000 clones, over 80% of them singletons, with over 1.5% in the top ten. On this clone itself: Its specificity is unknown.

The material sequenced was Tregs sorted from blood. This sequence was found in a human donor in good health.

The DNA for the CDR3 is TGCGCCAGCCTTTGGGGTTTCTCCTCCACAGATACGCAGTATTTT. Protein sequence: CASLWGFSSTDTQYF. The V call is TRBV5-1, the J call TRBJ2-3; D unresolved. V lost 7 bases and J 2 bases, leaving 17 bases between the germline ends. The CDR3 loop spans 15 amino acids. The germline V gene has CDR1 SGHRS and CDR2 YFSETQ.